This T cell receptor (beta chain) came from a study of blood T cell repertoires in COVID-19. Study overall: In each case, the material was cDNA or gDNA derived from T cells, B-cell-depleted T cells, or PBMCs.

Authors' methods: Reference gene primer amplification gave estimated nucleated cell counts. Produced via immunoSEQ multiplex PCR; TCRdb's table is partial and in-frame only. The V and J calls and clone size come from that table; D and trimming were worked out from the DNA. The sample lists roughly 260,000 clones, over 80% occurring once. Cohort assignment relied on participant-reported clinical history. V shed 5 bases, J shed 2 bases, and the junction held 4 bases outside the gene matches. The germline gives CDR1 LNHDA, CDR2 SQIVND (reference sequence). The CDR3 has 14 residues. J is TRBJ1-1 and V is TRBV19; 8 bases are a match to TRBD1. The clonotype comes from a human donor in a cohort exposed to, infected with or recovered from COVID-19 (not recorded which). The donor label of this sample is uncertain. The source material was PBMCs or T cells enriched from blood (not recorded which). CDR3 DNA: TGTGCCAGTAGTTCGGGACAGGCCAACACTGAAGCTTTCTTT. It encodes CASSSGQANTEAFF.